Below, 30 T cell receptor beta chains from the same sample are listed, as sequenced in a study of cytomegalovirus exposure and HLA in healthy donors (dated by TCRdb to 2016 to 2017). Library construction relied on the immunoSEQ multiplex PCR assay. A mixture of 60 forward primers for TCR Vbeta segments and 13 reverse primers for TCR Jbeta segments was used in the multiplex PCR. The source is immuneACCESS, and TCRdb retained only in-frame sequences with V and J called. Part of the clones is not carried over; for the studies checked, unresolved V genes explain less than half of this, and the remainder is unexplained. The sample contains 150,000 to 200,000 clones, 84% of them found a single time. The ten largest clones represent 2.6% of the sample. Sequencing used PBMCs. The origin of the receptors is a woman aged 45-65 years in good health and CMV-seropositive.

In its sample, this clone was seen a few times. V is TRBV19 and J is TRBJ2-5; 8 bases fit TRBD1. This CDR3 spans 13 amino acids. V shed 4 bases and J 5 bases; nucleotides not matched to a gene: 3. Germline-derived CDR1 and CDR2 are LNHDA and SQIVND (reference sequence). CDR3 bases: TGTGCCAGTAGTAGTACAGGGGGGGAGACCCAGTACTTC. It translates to CASSSTGGETQYF.

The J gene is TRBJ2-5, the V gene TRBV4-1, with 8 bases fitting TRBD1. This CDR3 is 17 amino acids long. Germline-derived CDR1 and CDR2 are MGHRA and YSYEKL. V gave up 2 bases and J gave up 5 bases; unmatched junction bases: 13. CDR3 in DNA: TGCGCCAGCAGCCAAAGGACAGGGAACCCACAGGGGGAGACCCAGTACTTC. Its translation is CASSQRTGNPQGETQYF.

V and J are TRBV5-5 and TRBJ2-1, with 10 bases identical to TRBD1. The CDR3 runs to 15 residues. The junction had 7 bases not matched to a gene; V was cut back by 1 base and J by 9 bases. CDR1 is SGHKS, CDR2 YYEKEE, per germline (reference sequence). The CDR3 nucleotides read TGTGCCAGCAGCTTGTGGGGACAGGGGCTTAGTGAGCAGTTCTTC. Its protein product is CASSLWGQGLSEQFF.

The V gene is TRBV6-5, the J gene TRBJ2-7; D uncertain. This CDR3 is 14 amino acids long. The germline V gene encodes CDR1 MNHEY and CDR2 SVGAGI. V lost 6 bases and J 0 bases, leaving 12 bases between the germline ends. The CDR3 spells CASSPGTSSYEQYF. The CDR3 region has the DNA TGTGCCAGCAGCCCAGGTACAAGCTCCTACGAGCAGTACTTC.

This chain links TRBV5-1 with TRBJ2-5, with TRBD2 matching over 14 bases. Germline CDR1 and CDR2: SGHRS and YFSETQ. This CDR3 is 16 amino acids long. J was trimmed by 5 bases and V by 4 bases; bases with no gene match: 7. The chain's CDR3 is CASSAGTSGGSETQYF. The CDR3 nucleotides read TGCGCCAGCAGCGCCGGGACTAGCGGGGGCTCGGAGACCCAGTACTTC.

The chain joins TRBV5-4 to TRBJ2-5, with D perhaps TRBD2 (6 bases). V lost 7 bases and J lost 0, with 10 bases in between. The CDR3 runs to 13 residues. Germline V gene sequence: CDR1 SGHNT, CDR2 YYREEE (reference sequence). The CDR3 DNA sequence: TGTGCCAGCGGCGGGGAGCACCAAGAGACCCAGTACTTC. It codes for CASGGEHQETQYF.

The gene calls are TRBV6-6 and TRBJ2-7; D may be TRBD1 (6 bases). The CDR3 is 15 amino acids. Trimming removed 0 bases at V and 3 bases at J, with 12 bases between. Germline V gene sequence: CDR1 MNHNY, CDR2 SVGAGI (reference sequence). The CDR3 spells CASSYSRGRGYEQYF. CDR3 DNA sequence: TGTGCCAGCAGTTACTCTAGGGGCAGGGGCTACGAGCAGTACTTC.

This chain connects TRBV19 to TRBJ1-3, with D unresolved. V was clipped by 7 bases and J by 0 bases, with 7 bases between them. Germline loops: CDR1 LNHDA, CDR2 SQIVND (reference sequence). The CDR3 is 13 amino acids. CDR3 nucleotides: TGTGCCAGTAACGGTAACTCTGGAAACACCATATATTTT. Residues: CASNGNSGNTIYF.

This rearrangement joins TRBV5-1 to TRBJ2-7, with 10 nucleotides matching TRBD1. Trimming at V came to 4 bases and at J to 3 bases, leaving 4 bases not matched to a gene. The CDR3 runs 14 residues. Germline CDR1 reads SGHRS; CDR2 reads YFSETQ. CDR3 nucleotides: TGCGCCAGCAGCCCACGGACAGGGGGCTACGAGCAGTACTTC. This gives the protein CASSPRTGGYEQYF.

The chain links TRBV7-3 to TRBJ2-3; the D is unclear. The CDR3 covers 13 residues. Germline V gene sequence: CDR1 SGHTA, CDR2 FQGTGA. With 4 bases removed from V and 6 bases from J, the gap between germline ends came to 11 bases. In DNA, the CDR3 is TGTGCCAGCAGCTCCCCTTCCGGGGATACGCAGTATTTT. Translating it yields CASSSPSGDTQYF.

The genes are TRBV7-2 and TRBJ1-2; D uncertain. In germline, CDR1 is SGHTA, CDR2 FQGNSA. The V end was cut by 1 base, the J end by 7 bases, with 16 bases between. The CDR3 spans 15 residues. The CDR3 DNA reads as TGTGCCAGCAGCTTAGATGGTGCGGCGCTCGGTGGCTACACCTTC. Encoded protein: CASSLDGAALGGYTF.

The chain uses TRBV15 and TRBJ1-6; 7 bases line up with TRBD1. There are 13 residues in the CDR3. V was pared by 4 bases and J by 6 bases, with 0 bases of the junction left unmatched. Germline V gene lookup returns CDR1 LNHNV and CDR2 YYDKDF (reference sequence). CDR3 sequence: CATSNRGNSPLHF. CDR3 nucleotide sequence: TGTGCCACCAGCAACAGGGGTAATTCACCCCTCCACTTT. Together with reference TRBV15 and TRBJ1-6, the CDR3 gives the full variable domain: DAMVIQNPRYQVTQFGKPVTLSCSQTLNHNVMYWYQQKSSQAPKLLFHYYDKDFNNEADTPDNFQSRRPNTSFCFLDIRSPGLGDTAMYLCATSNRGNSPLHFGNGTRLTVT.

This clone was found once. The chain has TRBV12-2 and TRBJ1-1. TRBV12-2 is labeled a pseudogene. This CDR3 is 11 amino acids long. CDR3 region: CASRLEGEAFF. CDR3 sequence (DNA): TGTGCAAGTCGCTTGGAGGGTGAAGCTTTCTTT.

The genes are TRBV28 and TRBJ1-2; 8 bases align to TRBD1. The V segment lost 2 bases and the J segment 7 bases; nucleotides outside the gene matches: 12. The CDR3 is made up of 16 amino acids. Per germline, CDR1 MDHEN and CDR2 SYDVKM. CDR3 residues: CASSLLSSDRGIGYTF. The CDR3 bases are TGTGCCAGCAGTTTACTTAGTTCCGACAGGGGCATTGGCTACACCTTC.

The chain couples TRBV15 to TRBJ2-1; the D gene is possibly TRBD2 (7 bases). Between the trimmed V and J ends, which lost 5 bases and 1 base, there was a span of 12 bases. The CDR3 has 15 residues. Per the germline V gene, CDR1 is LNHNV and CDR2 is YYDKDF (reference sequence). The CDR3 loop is CATSPGGASYNEQFF. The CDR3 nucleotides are TGTGCCACCAGCCCTGGGGGGGCTTCCTACAATGAGCAGTTCTTC.

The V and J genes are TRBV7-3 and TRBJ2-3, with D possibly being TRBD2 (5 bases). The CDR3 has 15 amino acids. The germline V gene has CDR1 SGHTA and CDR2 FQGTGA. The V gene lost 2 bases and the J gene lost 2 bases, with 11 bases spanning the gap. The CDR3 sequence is CASSLRGRHTDTQYF. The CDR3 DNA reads TGTGCCAGCAGCTTACGGGGTCGTCACACAGATACGCAGTATTTT.

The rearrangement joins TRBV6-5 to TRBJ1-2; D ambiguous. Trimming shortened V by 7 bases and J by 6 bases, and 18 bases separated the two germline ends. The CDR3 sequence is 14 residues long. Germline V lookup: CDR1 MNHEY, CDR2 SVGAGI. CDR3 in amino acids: CASTPLRQVDGYTF. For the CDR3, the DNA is TGTGCCAGCACCCCGTTACGGCAGGTCGATGGCTACACCTTC.

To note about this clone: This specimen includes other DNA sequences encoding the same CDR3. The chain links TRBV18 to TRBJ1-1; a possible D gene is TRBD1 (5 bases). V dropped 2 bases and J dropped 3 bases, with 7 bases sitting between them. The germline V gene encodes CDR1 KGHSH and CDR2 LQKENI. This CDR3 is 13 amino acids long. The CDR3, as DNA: TGTGCCAGCTCACCAAAAGGGGACACTGAAGCTTTCTTT. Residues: CASSPKGDTEAFF.

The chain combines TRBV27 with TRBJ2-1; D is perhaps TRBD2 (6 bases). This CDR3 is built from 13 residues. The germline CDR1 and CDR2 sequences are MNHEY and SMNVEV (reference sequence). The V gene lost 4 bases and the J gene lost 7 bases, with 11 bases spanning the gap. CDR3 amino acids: CASSSGLANEQFF. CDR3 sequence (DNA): TGTGCCAGCAGTTCGGGACTCGCGAATGAGCAGTTCTTC.

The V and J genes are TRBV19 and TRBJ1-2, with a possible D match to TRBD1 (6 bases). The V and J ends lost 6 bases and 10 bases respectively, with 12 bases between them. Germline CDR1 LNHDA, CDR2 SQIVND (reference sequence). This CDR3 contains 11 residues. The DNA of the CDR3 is TGTGCCAGTAGAGGGGGGGACTCCTACACCTTC. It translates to CASRGGDSYTF.

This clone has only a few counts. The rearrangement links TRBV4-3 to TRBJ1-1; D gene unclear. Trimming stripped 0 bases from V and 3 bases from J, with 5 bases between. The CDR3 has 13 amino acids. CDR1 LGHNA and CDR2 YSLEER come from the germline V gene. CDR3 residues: CASSQDGYTEAFF. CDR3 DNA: TGCGCCAGCAGCCAAGACGGGTACACTGAAGCTTTCTTT.

This CDR3 is CASSLPGANTGELFF. In DNA, the CDR3 is TGTGCCAGCAGCTTGCCCGGAGCGAACACCGGGGAGCTGTTTTTT. The gene calls are TRBV5-5 and TRBJ2-2; D unclear. The V end was cut by 1 base, the J end by 0 bases, with 7 bases between. The CDR3 length is 15 residues. CDR1 is SGHKS, CDR2 YYEKEE, per germline (reference sequence).

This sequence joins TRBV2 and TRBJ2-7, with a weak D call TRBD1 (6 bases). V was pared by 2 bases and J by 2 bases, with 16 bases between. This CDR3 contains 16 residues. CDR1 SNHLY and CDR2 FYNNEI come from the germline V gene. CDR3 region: CASSESSGHRPYEQYF. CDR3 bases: TGTGCCAGCAGTGAATCGTCGGGACATAGACCCTACGAGCAGTACTTC.

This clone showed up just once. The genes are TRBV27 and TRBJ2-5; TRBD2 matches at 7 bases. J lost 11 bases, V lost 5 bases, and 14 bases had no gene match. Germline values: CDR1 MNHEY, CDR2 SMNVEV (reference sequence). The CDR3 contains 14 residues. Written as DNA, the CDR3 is TGTGCCAGCAGTAGACTAGCCCCCATTGGAGAGCAGTACTTC. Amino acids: CASSRLAPIGEQYF.

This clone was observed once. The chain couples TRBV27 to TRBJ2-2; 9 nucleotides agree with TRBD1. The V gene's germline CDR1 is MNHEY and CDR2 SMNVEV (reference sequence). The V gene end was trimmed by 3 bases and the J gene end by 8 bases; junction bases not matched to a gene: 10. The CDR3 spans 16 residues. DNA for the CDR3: TGTGCCAGCAGTTTCGACAGGGGGATCGGAGAGGGGGAGCTGTTTTTT. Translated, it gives CASSFDRGIGEGELFF.

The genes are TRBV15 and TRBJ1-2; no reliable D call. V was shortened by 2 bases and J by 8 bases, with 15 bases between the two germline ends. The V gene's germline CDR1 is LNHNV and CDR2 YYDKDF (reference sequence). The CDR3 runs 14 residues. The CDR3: CATSRNRPGGGYTF. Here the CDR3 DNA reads TGTGCCACCAGCAGAAACCGACCGGGTGGAGGCTACACCTTC.

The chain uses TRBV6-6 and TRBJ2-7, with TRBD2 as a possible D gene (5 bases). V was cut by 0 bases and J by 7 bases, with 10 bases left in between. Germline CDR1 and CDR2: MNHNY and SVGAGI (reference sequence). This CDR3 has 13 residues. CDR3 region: CASSYSWGDEQYF. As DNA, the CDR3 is TGTGCCAGCAGTTACTCCTGGGGAGATGAGCAGTACTTC.

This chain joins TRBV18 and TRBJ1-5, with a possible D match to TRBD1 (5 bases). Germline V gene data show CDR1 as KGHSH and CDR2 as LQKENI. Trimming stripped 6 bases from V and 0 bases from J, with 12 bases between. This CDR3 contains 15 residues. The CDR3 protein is CASSDGHFSNQPQHF. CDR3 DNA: TGTGCCAGCTCCGATGGACATTTTAGCAATCAGCCCCAGCATTTT.

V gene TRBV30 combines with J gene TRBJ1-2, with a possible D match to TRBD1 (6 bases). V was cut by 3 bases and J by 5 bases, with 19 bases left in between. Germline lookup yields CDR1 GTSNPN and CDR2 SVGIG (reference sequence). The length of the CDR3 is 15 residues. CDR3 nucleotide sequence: TGTGCCTGGAGCGCGCCGGGGACACAGATGTATGGCTACACCTTC. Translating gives CAWSAPGTQMYGYTF.

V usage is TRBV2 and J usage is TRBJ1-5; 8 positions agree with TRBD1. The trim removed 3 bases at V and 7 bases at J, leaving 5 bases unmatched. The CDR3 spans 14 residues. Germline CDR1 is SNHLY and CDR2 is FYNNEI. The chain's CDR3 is CASSDKNRGQPQHF. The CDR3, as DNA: TGTGCCAGCAGTGACAAGAACAGGGGGCAGCCCCAGCATTTT.